This TCR beta chain was obtained from a study of CXCR3-negative and CXCR3-positive naive CD8 T cells. The method, 5' RACE with UMI labels, was used to prepare the TRB cDNA libraries. TCRdb reprocessed the 5' RACE reads, keeping one entry per CDR3 protein, no DNA. This sample contains some 130,000 distinct CDR3 sequences. The CDR3 loop spans 14 amino acids. In germline, CDR1 is SQVTM, CDR2 ANQGSEA. Whole-study findings and limits: For CXCR3-positive naive cells, TRB CDR3s were more hydrophobic than those of CXCR3-negative naive cells.

About this clonotype itself: Its antigen remains unknown.

Sequencing used naive CXCR3+ CD8+ T cells from blood. The subset was: CD45RO-CCR7+CD27+CD95- naive CD8+ T cells expressing CXCR3 (TNR3+). The TCR sequence derives from a human donor in good health. Some clones in this sample may be carry-over from other donors' samples. The V call is TRBV29-1, the J call TRBJ2-7; TCRdb reports TRBD2, a call that lacks DNA to check it against. Here the CDR3 reads CSASTAGNPYEQYF.